This is a list of T cell receptor beta chains from one sample in a study of blood T cell repertoires in COVID-19. Profiled with immunoSEQ multiplex PCR; TCRdb holds only in-frame clones, not every one. The profile shows approximately 170,000 clones, 82% of them singletons. The sample taken for sequencing was peripheral blood. The receptors stem from a woman of 80 years or more with active or convalescent COVID-19. Each CDR3 is given with its conserved first and last residue. Fields, in order: J gene, D gene, CDR3 length, V gene, clone size, CDR3 protein, CDR3 DNA. The D gene is left open where the match is weak. Rows may omit the clone size; those that give it use once, few, many or a size class.

>TRBJ2-7|TRBD1|18|TRBV19|NA
CASSIASGGTGGRYEQYF
TGTGCCAGTAGTATAGCATCAGGAGGGACAGGGGGTCGGTACGAGCAGTACTTC
>TRBJ2-3|TRBD2|17|TRBV28|NA
CASPWVSGRAGTDTQYF
TGTGCCAGCCCCTGGGTTAGCGGGAGGGCCGGAACAGATACGCAGTATTTT
>TRBJ1-1|TRBD1|15|TRBV7-2|few
CASSLDRDPNTEAFF
TGTGCCAGCAGCTTGGACAGGGACCCGAACACTGAAGCTTTCTTT
>TRBJ1-1|NA|16|TRBV19|NA
CASSTPRTTMNTEAFF
TGTGCCAGTAGTACCCCGAGGACAACGATGAACACTGAAGCTTTCTTT
>TRBJ2-2|TRBD2|16|TRBV5-1|medium-sized
CASSYTGTSGGGELFF
TGCGCCAGCAGCTACACCGGGACTAGCGGTGGAGGGGAGCTGTTTTTT
>TRBJ1-1|NA|13|TRBV7-3|once
CASSLTRDTEAFF
TGTGCCAGCAGCTTAACCCGGGACACTGAAGCTTTCTTT
>TRBJ1-4|TRBD1|15|TRBV6-5|NA
CASSQSGTGGEKLFF
TGTGCCAGCAGTCAATCCGGGACAGGGGGGGAAAAACTGTTTTTT
>TRBJ2-2|NA|14|TRBV11-3|NA
CASSPNTQNGELFF
TGTGCCAGCAGCCCCAACACCCAGAACGGGGAGCTGTTTTTT
>TRBJ2-1|NA|13|TRBV18|NA
CASSPTGVDEQFF
TGTGCCAGCTCACCAACGGGGGTGGATGAGCAGTTCTTC
>TRBJ2-1|NA|16|TRBV6-4|NA
CASSDPGGPHPDEQFF
TGTGCCAGCAGTGACCCGGGGGGCCCGCACCCCGATGAGCAGTTCTTC
>TRBJ2-2|NA|17|TRBV4-1|NA
CASSHPMGGANTGELFF
TGCGCCAGCAGCCATCCTATGGGCGGGGCGAACACCGGGGAGCTGTTTTTT
>TRBJ2-1|NA|16|TRBV5-6|NA
CASSSATGNLYNEQFF
TGTGCCAGCAGCTCTGCTACCGGGAACTTATACAATGAGCAGTTCTTC
>TRBJ1-5|NA|15|TRBV7-2|few
CASSLVRGGNQPQHF
TGTGCCAGCAGCTTGGTAAGGGGTGGCAATCAGCCCCAGCATTTT
>TRBJ2-7|NA|14|TRBV7-9|NA
CASSLAGEYHEQYF
TGTGCCAGCAGCTTAGCGGGAGAATACCACGAGCAGTACTTC
>TRBJ1-1|TRBD1|16|TRBV9|NA
CASSEYGTGGLTEAFF
TGTGCCAGCAGCGAGTACGGGACAGGGGGTCTCACTGAAGCTTTCTTT
>TRBJ1-1|TRBD1|16|TRBV6-5|NA
CASSYLGQGRNTEAFF
TGTGCCAGCAGTTACCTTGGACAGGGCAGGAACACTGAAGCTTTCTTT
>TRBJ2-4|NA|17|TRBV19|NA
CASSPTGLVGAGGIQYF
TGTGCCAGTAGTCCGACCGGCTTAGTTGGGGCCGGGGGTATTCAGTACTTC
>TRBJ1-3|TRBD1|13|TRBV19|NA
CASSLGQGNTIYF
TGTGCCAGTAGCCTGGGACAGGGTAACACCATATATTTT
>TRBJ2-1|TRBD2|19|TRBV4-1|NA
CASSPQEGLAGPRYNEQFF
TGCGCCAGCAGCCCCCAGGAGGGATTAGCGGGACCAAGGTACAATGAGCAGTTCTTC
>TRBJ1-1|TRBD1|13|TRBV12-3/TRBV12-4|NA
CASRAGGYTEAFF
TGTGCCAGCAGGGCAGGGGGCTACACTGAAGCTTTCTTT
>TRBJ2-1|NA|12|TRBV11-2|NA
CASSRWRNEQFF
TGTGCCAGCAGCCGCTGGCGGAATGAGCAGTTCTTC
>TRBJ1-6|NA|13|TRBV6-6|NA
CATLFRGPGPLHF
TGTGCCACCCTCTTTCGCGGCCCGGGGCCCCTCCACTTT
>TRBJ1-5|NA|14|TRBV2|NA
CASSPGLPNQPQHF
TGTGCCAGCAGTCCAGGGCTTCCCAATCAGCCCCAGCATTTT
>TRBJ2-3|TRBD2|13|TRBV10-3|NA
CAISREATDTQYF
TGTGCCATCAGTCGGGAGGCTACAGATACGCAGTATTTT
>TRBJ2-1|TRBD2|17|TRBV7-3|NA
CASSYTTSGSSYNEQFF
TGTGCCAGCAGCTACACCACTAGCGGGAGCTCCTACAATGAGCAGTTCTTC
>TRBJ2-5|NA|13|TRBV12-3/TRBV12-4|few
CASSLRGLETQYF
TGTGCCAGCAGTTTAAGAGGGCTCGAGACCCAGTACTTC
>TRBJ1-6|NA|12|TRBV9|NA
CASSGRVGTLHF
TGTGCCAGCAGCGGCAGGGTGGGCACCCTCCACTTT
>TRBJ2-5|NA|12|TRBV2|NA
CASSELRETQYF
TGTGCCAGCAGTGAACTTCGAGAGACCCAGTACTTC
>TRBJ2-7|NA|11|TRBV18|NA
CASSPYEEQYF
TGTGCCAGCTCACCTTATGAGGAACAGTACTTC
>TRBJ2-7|NA|16|TRBV4-1|NA
CASSQEQRAISYEQYF
TGCGCCAGCAGCCAAGAGCAGCGGGCGATCTCCTACGAGCAGTACTTC
>TRBJ1-5|NA|15|TRBV5-6|NA
CASSAGLSGNQPQHF
TGTGCCAGCAGCGCGGGATTGTCTGGCAATCAGCCCCAGCATTTT